Each of the 4 T cell receptor beta chains below was sequenced from the same sample in a study of Ad26.COV2.S vaccination and SARS-CoV-2 variants. The treatment is: some 19 received Ad26.COV2.S at low or high dose, single or two shots; about 5 received placebo; per-sample allocation not given. Following the first vaccine or placebo injection, samples were taken on day 63. The repertoire was sequenced with immunoSEQ multiplex PCR; TCRdb's copy has only in-frame clones and lacks some. The table shows about half a million clones, with about 88% occurring only once. The sample was peripheral blood, taken in a trial of Ad26.COV2.S vaccine versus placebo. These TCRs come from a person aged 18-60 years who received the Ad26.COV2.S COVID-19 vaccine or a placebo.

V and J are TRBV20-1 and TRBJ2-7; tentative D call: TRBD1 (5 bases). Between the trimmed V and J ends, which lost 3 bases and 6 bases, there was a span of 12 bases. CDR1 and CDR2 (germline): DFQATT, SNEGSKA (reference sequence). The CDR3 length is 12 residues. The CDR3 region is CSASPDRPEQYF. The CDR3 nucleotides are TGCAGTGCTAGTCCCGACAGACCCGAGCAGTACTTC.

The chain employs TRBV7-8 and TRBJ2-1, with D possibly TRBD2 on 5 matching bases. CDR3 length equals 15 residues. The germline V and J ends were trimmed by 2 bases and 3 bases, with 11 bases remaining between them. The V gene's germline CDR1 is SGHVS and CDR2 FQNEAQ. The CDR3 sequence is CASSLRIAGYNEQFF. The DNA for the CDR3 is TGTGCCAGCAGCTTACGGATTGCGGGCTACAATGAGCAGTTCTTC.

The CDR3: CASSLMGLAGGQPGELFF. CDR3 nucleotides: TGTGCCAGCAGTTTAATGGGACTAGCGGGAGGTCAGCCCGGGGAGCTGTTTTTT. The V gene is TRBV27, the J gene TRBJ2-2, with 15 bases aligning to TRBD2. Germline CDR1 reads MNHEY; CDR2 reads SMNVEV (reference sequence). The length of the CDR3 is 18 residues. V lost 2 bases to trimming and J lost 6 bases; unmatched junction nucleotides: 7.

V is TRBV11-3 and J is TRBJ2-5; 10 bases are shared with TRBD2. The CDR3 is made up of 17 amino acids. The germline V gene has CDR1 SGHNT and CDR2 YENEEA. Unmatched junction bases numbered 13, after V lost 5 bases and J lost 4 bases. CDR3 amino acids: CASSQRGSSGGTETQYF. For the CDR3, the DNA is TGTGCCAGCAGCCAAAGGGGGTCTAGCGGGGGAACAGAGACCCAGTACTTC.